This T cell receptor beta chain derives from a study of T-cell memory formation after mild COVID-19. Study-wide findings and caveats: CD8+ contracting clones occupied EMRA, while CD4+ ones occupied mainly CM and EM. The study detected some responding clones in pre-infection memory, suggesting cross-reactive memory joined. Contracting clones, day 15 to 85, had balanced CD4/CD8, and later expanders favored CD4+.

In regard to this clonotype: What it recognizes is unknown.

Sample barcodes and UMIs were carried by the TCR alpha and TCR beta cDNA libraries that 5'RACE generated with constant-segment primers. TCRdb called the 5' RACE reads again in MiXCR, with one record for every CDR3 protein. The table lists a few hundred thousand distinct CDR3 sequences, 25% to 30% of them singletons. Germline CDR1 and CDR2: MNHEY and SVGAGI. There are 16 residues in the CDR3. Trimming stripped 4 bases from V and 10 bases from J, with 20 bases between. Sequenced material: PBMCs or a T cell subset sorted from them (not recorded which). The receptor was derived from an adult woman who had mild COVID-19 (a few samples of this study predate the infection). Cell type and time point are not known. The chain joins TRBV6-5 to TRBJ1-6, with D maybe TRBD1 (5 bases). The CDR3 region is CASSFLTGLGESPLHF. The CDR3 DNA follows: TGTGCCAGCAGTTTTTTAACGGGCCTGGGGGAATCACCCCTCCACTTT.